The rows below give T cell receptor beta chains drawn from one sample of a study of T-cell reconstitution after alpha-beta-depleted transplantation in children. TCRdb reprocessed the PCR reads with MiXCR, giving one entry per CDR3 protein. Here the sample spans 10,000 or so distinct CDR3 sequences, around 14% being singletons. The sequenced sample was PBMCs, mostly from graft donor cells, obtained 60 days after TCRalphabeta/CD19-depleted stem cell transplant. The receptor source for this set is a male patient younger than 18 who had a stem cell transplant for acute lymphoblastic leukemia, so the T cells may come from the graft donor. The CDR3 runs from the conserved cysteine through the conserved F or W. The D gene is left open where the match is weak. Where a row states a size, it is once, few, many or the class of an expanded clone; other rows omit it.

J: TRBJ2-3
D: -
size: -
V: TRBV7-9
CDR3: CASSVNRQCTDTQYF
DNA: TGTGCCAGCAGCGTTAATCGACAGTGCACAGATACGCAGTATTTT

J: TRBJ2-7
D: TRBD2
size: many
V: TRBV27
CDR3: CASSSLGLAQTRREQYF
DNA: TGTGCCAGCAGTTCTTTGGGACTAGCACAAACCAGACGCGAGCAGTACTTC

J: TRBJ1-2
D: -
size: many
V: TRBV18
CDR3: CASSPYNNYGYTF
DNA: TGTGCCAGCTCACCGTACAACAACTATGGCTACACCTTC

J: TRBJ1-1
D: TRBD1
size: few
V: TRBV18
CDR3: CASSPGTGGTNTEAFF
DNA: TGTGCCAGCTCACCGGGGACAGGGGGAACGAACACTGAAGCTTTCTTT

J: TRBJ2-7
D: TRBD1
size: medium-sized
V: TRBV10-2
CDR3: CASRSPGQGVSYEQYF
DNA: TGCGCCAGCAGGAGTCCGGGACAGGGGGTTTCATACGAGCAGTACTTC

J: TRBJ1-2
D: -
size: many
V: TRBV12-3/TRBV12-4
CDR3: CASSLVGASYGYTF
DNA: TGTGCCAGCAGTTTGGTGGGGGCCTCTTATGGCTACACCTTC

J: TRBJ2-7
D: -
size: medium-sized
V: TRBV6-6
CDR3: CASRWRDGEQYF
DNA: TGTGCCAGCAGGTGGAGGGATGGAGAGCAGTACTTC

J: TRBJ2-3
D: -
size: -
V: TRBV6-1
CDR3: CASMDRGLTDTQYF
DNA: TGTGCCAGCATGGACCGGGGACTCACAGATACGCAGTATTTT

J: TRBJ2-1
D: -
size: -
V: TRBV2
CDR3: CASSKGQGTLGVEQFF
DNA: TGTGCCAGCAGTAAAGGGCAAGGGACGCTCGGGGTTGAGCAGTTCTTC

J: TRBJ2-5
D: TRBD1
size: many
V: TRBV5-1
CDR3: CASSLGGQTKETQYF
DNA: TGCGCCAGCAGCTTGGGGGGACAGACCAAAGAGACCCAGTACTTC

J: TRBJ2-5
D: TRBD1
size: many
V: TRBV6-2/TRBV6-3
CDR3: CASSWDRASRETQYF
DNA: TGTGCCAGCAGTTGGGACAGGGCTAGTCGGGAGACCCAGTACTTC

J: TRBJ1-2
D: TRBD1
size: many
V: TRBV7-9
CDR3: CASSQLTGNYGYTF
DNA: TGTGCCAGCAGCCAACTGACAGGGAACTATGGCTACACCTTC

J: TRBJ1-3
D: -
size: medium-sized
V: TRBV9
CDR3: CASSVEGPGNTIYF
DNA: TGTGCCAGCAGCGTAGAGGGGCCAGGAAACACCATATATTTT

J: TRBJ2-2
D: -
size: many
V: TRBV3-1
CDR3: CASSQVSTTGELFF
DNA: TGTGCCAGCAGCCAGGTTAGCACCACCGGGGAGCTGTTTTTT

J: TRBJ2-3
D: TRBD2
size: many
V: TRBV6-2/TRBV6-3
CDR3: CASSYFPVRGLADTQYF
DNA: TGTGCCAGCAGTTACTTTCCCGTCCGGGGACTAGCAGATACGCAGTATTTT

J: TRBJ2-7
D: TRBD1
size: many
V: TRBV20-1
CDR3: CSASRGTYEQYF
DNA: TGCAGTGCTAGCAGGGGGACCTACGAGCAGTACTTC

J: TRBJ1-5
D: TRBD1
size: many
V: TRBV6-2/TRBV6-3
CDR3: CASSHRGRNQPQHF
DNA: TGTGCCAGCAGCCACAGGGGGAGGAATCAGCCCCAGCATTTT

J: TRBJ2-3
D: TRBD1
size: many
V: TRBV6-2/TRBV6-3
CDR3: CASSYPGQGRPPPKHQACTDTQYF
DNA: TGTGCCAGCAGTTACCCGGGACAGGGTCGCCCCCCCCCCAAGCACCAAGCCTGCACAGATACGCAGTATTTT

J: TRBJ2-5
D: TRBD1
size: many
V: TRBV5-1
CDR3: CASSLTGQGWETQYF
DNA: TGCGCCAGCAGCTTGACCGGACAGGGTTGGGAGACCCAGTACTTC

J: TRBJ1-2
D: -
size: many
V: TRBV5-4
CDR3: CASSSAVGAINYGYTF
DNA: TGTGCCAGCAGCAGTGCCGTAGGGGCTATTAACTATGGCTACACCTTC

J: TRBJ1-5
D: -
size: -
V: TRBV12-3/TRBV12-4
CDR3: CASAAAGAALNNQPQHF
DNA: TGTGCCAGCGCTGCGGCGGGAGCGGCCTTAAACAATCAGCCCCAGCATTTT

J: TRBJ2-7
D: -
size: many
V: TRBV12-3/TRBV12-4
CDR3: CASSFSFGGRGVFLSYEQYF
DNA: TGTGCCAGCAGTTTTTCGTTCGGGGGCAGGGGGGTATTCCTCTCCTACGAGCAGTACTTC

J: TRBJ1-5
D: TRBD1
size: many
V: TRBV20-1
CDR3: CSANRGGSNQPQHF
DNA: TGCAGTGCAAACAGGGGGGGGAGCAATCAGCCCCAGCATTTT

J: TRBJ1-2
D: -
size: many
V: TRBV12-3/TRBV12-4
CDR3: CASSTRENGYTF
DNA: TGTGCCAGCAGTACCAGGGAAAATGGCTACACCTTC

J: TRBJ2-3
D: TRBD2
size: medium-sized
V: TRBV6-5
CDR3: CAVAHPGGPPDTQYF
DNA: TGTGCCGTCGCGCATCCGGGAGGGCCCCCCGATACGCAGTATTTT

J: TRBJ2-2
D: TRBD1
size: many
V: TRBV12-3/TRBV12-4
CDR3: CASSSDRGPRNTGELFF
DNA: TGTGCCAGCAGCTCAGACAGGGGGCCTAGGAACACCGGGGAGCTGTTTTTT

J: TRBJ2-5
D: TRBD1
size: -
V: TRBV5-1
CDR3: CASSLAPGQGSPETQYF
DNA: TGCGCCAGCAGCTTGGCCCCGGGACAGGGAAGTCCGGAGACCCAGTACTTC

J: TRBJ1-1
D: -
size: -
V: TRBV28
CDR3: CASSPGKPTVHTEAFF
DNA: TGTGCCAGCAGCCCTGGGAAACCGACGGTACACACTGAAGCTTTCTTT

J: TRBJ1-6
D: -
size: many
V: TRBV20-1
CDR3: CSARRAFNSPLHF
DNA: TGCAGTGCTAGACGGGCCTTCAATTCACCCCTCCACTTT

J: TRBJ2-7
D: TRBD1
size: many
V: TRBV7-2
CDR3: CASSRRGQDSYEQYF
DNA: TGTGCCAGCAGCCGACGCGGACAGGATTCCTACGAGCAGTACTTC

J: TRBJ1-5
D: -
size: many
V: TRBV5-6
CDR3: CASTRGGFNQPQHF
DNA: TGTGCCAGCACTAGAGGAGGTTTCAATCAGCCCCAGCATTTT

J: TRBJ1-3
D: -
size: many
V: TRBV28
CDR3: CASRSPQGRNTIYF
DNA: TGTGCCAGCAGATCCCCCCAGGGACGAAACACCATATATTTT

J: TRBJ2-1
D: TRBD2
size: -
V: TRBV24-1
CDR3: CAITSGEYNEQFF
DNA: TGTGCCATCACGAGCGGGGAGTACAATGAGCAGTTCTTC

J: TRBJ2-3
D: -
size: -
V: TRBV5-1
CDR3: CASSLEGGTDTQYF
DNA: TGCGCCAGCAGCTTGGAAGGCGGCACAGATACGCAGTATTTT

J: TRBJ2-3
D: -
size: many
V: TRBV7-2
CDR3: CASTLNAGDTQYF
DNA: TGTGCCAGCACCTTAAACGCGGGAGATACGCAGTATTTT

J: TRBJ2-1
D: -
size: -
V: TRBV16
CDR3: CASAFALGSYNEQFF
DNA: TGTGCCAGCGCCTTCGCACTAGGTAGCTACAATGAGCAGTTCTTC

J: TRBJ2-5
D: -
size: many
V: TRBV5-8
CDR3: CASSWGVRQETQYF
DNA: TGTGCCAGCAGCTGGGGCGTCCGCCAAGAGACCCAGTACTTC

J: TRBJ2-1
D: -
size: many
V: TRBV24-1
CDR3: CATSDHDNEQFF
DNA: TGTGCCACCAGTGATCATGATAATGAGCAGTTCTTC

J: TRBJ2-4
D: -
size: many
V: TRBV7-8
CDR3: CASSRGRTRGKAKNIQYF
DNA: TGTGCCAGCAGCCGGGGACGGACTCGGGGTAAAGCCAAAAACATTCAGTACTTC

J: TRBJ2-1
D: -
size: many
V: TRBV20-1
CDR3: CSAPNYNEQFF
DNA: TGCAGTGCTCCGAATTACAATGAGCAGTTCTTC

J: TRBJ1-1
D: -
size: few
V: TRBV7-2
CDR3: CASGGPLNTEAFF
DNA: TGTGCCAGCGGGGGACCGCTGAACACTGAAGCTTTCTTT

J: TRBJ2-5
D: -
size: medium-sized
V: TRBV6-5
CDR3: CASSPRTGKYQETQYF
DNA: TGTGCCAGCAGTCCCCGGACGGGAAAGTACCAAGAGACCCAGTACTTC

J: TRBJ2-1
D: -
size: many
V: TRBV3-1
CDR3: CASSRRGADSHEQFF
DNA: TGTGCCAGCAGTCGTCGGGGGGCCGATTCCCATGAGCAGTTCTTC